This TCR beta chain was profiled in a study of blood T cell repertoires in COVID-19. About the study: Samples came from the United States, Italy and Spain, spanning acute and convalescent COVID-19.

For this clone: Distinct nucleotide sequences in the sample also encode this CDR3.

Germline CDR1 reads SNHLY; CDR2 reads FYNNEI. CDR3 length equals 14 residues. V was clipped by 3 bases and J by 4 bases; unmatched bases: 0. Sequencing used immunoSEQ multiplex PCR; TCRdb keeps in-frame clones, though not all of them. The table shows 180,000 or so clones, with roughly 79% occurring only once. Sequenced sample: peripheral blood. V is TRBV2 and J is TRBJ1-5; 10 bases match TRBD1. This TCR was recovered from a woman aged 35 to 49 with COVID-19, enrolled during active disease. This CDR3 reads CASSEDRGNQPQHF. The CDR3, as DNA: TGTGCCAGCAGTGAGGACAGGGGGAATCAGCCCCAGCATTTT.